The 18 T cell receptor beta chains given below trace back to one sample, sequenced in a study of PD-L1 blockade in urothelial cancer. The time point: peripheral blood 6 weeks after treatment start. The data were produced by immunoSEQ multiplex PCR, yet TCRdb's version contains in-frame clones alone and is incomplete. Found here are more than 95,000 clones, around 88% of them singletons; the top ten hold around 2.4%. Sequencing was performed on PBMCs, taken around atezolizumab (anti-PD-L1) treatment. The receptor set was obtained from a man aged 50 to 60 with urothelial cancer.

V is TRBV7-6 and J is TRBJ2-6, with TRBD1 identical over 7 bases. The ends lost 1 base at V and 1 base at J; junction bases unmatched: 7. The length of the CDR3 is 18 residues. CDR1 is SGHVS and CDR2 is FNYEAQ in the germline V gene. In nucleotides, the CDR3 is TGTGCCAGCAGCTTAGAAGACAGGGACCCGTCTGGGGCCAACGTCCTGACTTTC. Translation: CASSLEDRDPSGANVLTF.

The chain uses TRBV25-1 and TRBJ2-3; D unclear. Trimming shortened V by 3 bases and J by 2 bases, and 9 bases separated the two germline ends. The germline CDR1 and CDR2 sequences are MGHDK and SYGVNS. This CDR3 has 14 residues. CDR3 in amino acids: CASSETATTDTQYF. Here the CDR3 DNA reads TGTGCCAGCAGTGAGACTGCTACCACAGATACGCAGTATTTT.

The genes are TRBV6-6 and TRBJ1-2; D is unclear. CDR1 is MNHNY and CDR2 is SVGAGI in the germline V gene (reference sequence). The CDR3 consists of 13 residues. Trimming pared 6 bases from V and 8 bases from J, leaving 16 bases between. CDR3 bases: TGTGCCAGCAGCCCCCTGAAGAGAGCAGGCTACACCTTC. This codes for CASSPLKRAGYTF.

To note about this clone: The sample contains more than one DNA sequence encoding this CDR3. The V and J genes are TRBV2 and TRBJ1-5, with 10 bases matching TRBD1. V dropped 5 bases and J dropped 4; count of bases not matched to a gene: 2. CDR1 is SNHLY, CDR2 FYNNEI, per germline. CDR3 length: 14 amino acids. The CDR3 is CASSPGQGNQPQHF. CDR3 nucleotides: TGTGCCAGCAGTCCGGGACAGGGGAATCAGCCCCAGCATTTT.

Written as DNA, the CDR3 is TGTGCCAGCAGCCAACGACTAGCGGCCACAGATACGCAGTATTTT. Its protein is CASSQRLAATDTQYF. V usage is TRBV4-2 and J usage is TRBJ2-3, with 9 bases fitting TRBD2. The CDR3 is 15 residues long. Germline CDR1 is LGHNA and CDR2 is YNFKEQ. Trimming at V came to 2 bases and at J to 2 bases, leaving 2 bases not matched to a gene.

The gene calls are TRBV5-1 and TRBJ2-1; 8 positions match TRBD2. The CDR3 loop spans 13 amino acids. After removal of 5 bases from V and 5 bases from J, the junction contained 3 bases not matched to a gene. Germline CDR1 and CDR2: SGHRS and YFSETQ. CDR3 DNA: TGCGCCAGCAGGTTGCGGGGGGACAATGAGCAGTTCTTC. Amino acid sequence: CASRLRGDNEQFF.

The chain employs TRBV5-1 and TRBJ2-1, with 9 bases matching TRBD1. The CDR3 sequence is 14 residues long. The trim removed 1 base at V and 5 bases at J, leaving 1 base unmatched. Per the germline V gene, CDR1 is SGHRS and CDR2 is YFSETQ. The CDR3: CASSLRTGDNEQFF. The CDR3 DNA follows: TGCGCCAGCAGCTTGCGGACAGGGGACAATGAGCAGTTCTTC.

This chain links TRBV7-8 with TRBJ2-3, with D maybe TRBD2 (5 bases). V lost 4 bases and J 8 bases, leaving 13 bases between the germline ends. Germline V gene data show CDR1 as SGHVS and CDR2 as FQNEAQ. This CDR3 region has 13 residues. The CDR3 bases are TGTGCCAGCAGCTCCTCCGAGGAGGTTACGCAGTATTTT. Amino acid sequence: CASSSSEEVTQYF.

The V call is TRBV2, the J call TRBJ2-7, with TRBD1 matching over 7 bases. Germline CDR1 SNHLY, CDR2 FYNNEI. CDR3 length: 14 amino acids. Trimming took 7 bases from V and 5 from J; bases not matched to a gene: 11. CDR3 in amino acids: CASTPTGFSHEQYF. CDR3 DNA: TGTGCCAGCACCCCGACAGGGTTTTCTCACGAGCAGTACTTC. Based on the CDR3 plus reference TRBV2 and TRBJ2-7, the full variable domain is EPEVTQTPSHQVTQMGQEVILRCVPISNHLYFYWYRQILGQKVEFLVSFYNNEISEKSEIFDDQFSVERPDGSNFTLKIRSTKLEDSAMYFCASTPTGFSHEQYFGPGTRLTVT.

The V gene is TRBV28, the J gene TRBJ1-2; no clear D gene. The germline CDR1 and CDR2 sequences are MDHEN and SYDVKM. V shed 6 bases and J shed 4 bases, with 21 bases lying between them. CDR3 length equals 16 residues. CDR3 nucleotide sequence: TGTGCCAGCAGCAGAACGAGTCTGGGCCTTGTCTATGGCTACACCTTC. It yields the protein CASSRTSLGLVYGYTF.

At least ten counts were recorded for this clone. This chain uses TRBV9 with TRBJ2-1; D might be TRBD1 (6 bases). The CDR3 loop spans 14 amino acids. CDR1 SGDLS and CDR2 YYNGEE come from the germline V gene. The V end lost 0 bases, the J end lost 3 bases, and 7 bases lay between the germline ends. CDR3: CASSVGTVYNEQFF. DNA of the CDR3: TGTGCCAGCAGCGTAGGGACAGTCTACAATGAGCAGTTCTTC.

The chain employs TRBV2 and TRBJ1-4; maybe TRBD1 (6 bases). CDR1 and CDR2 (germline): SNHLY, FYNNEI. The ends were cut back, 1 base at V and 14 bases at J, with 17 bases in the middle. CDR3 length equals 14 residues. In DNA form, the CDR3 reads TGTGCCAGCAGTGAAGAGGGGGTGACCCATATTCTGTTTTTT. This translates into CASSEEGVTHILFF.

In nucleotides, the CDR3 is TGTGCCAGTAGTATAGAAGGTCGCGGGCAGTACTTC. The encoded protein is CASSIEGRGQYF. This chain connects TRBV19 to TRBJ2-7; D not resolved. The V end lost 0 bases, the J end lost 9 bases, and 9 bases lay between the germline ends. Per the germline V gene, CDR1 is LNHDA and CDR2 is SQIVND (reference sequence). The CDR3 runs to 12 residues.

This clone came up once. The V gene is TRBV28, the J gene TRBJ2-1; TRBD2 matches 7 bases. Germline CDR1 MDHEN, CDR2 SYDVKM. The CDR3 consists of 18 residues. V trimming: 5 bases; J trimming: 0 bases; junction bases outside the gene matches: 13. The CDR3 reads CASSNTPTWTSSYNEQFF. The CDR3 bases are TGTGCCAGCAGTAACACCCCGACCTGGACTAGCTCCTACAATGAGCAGTTCTTC.

The V call is TRBV5-1, the J call TRBJ1-2, with 7 bases aligning to TRBD1. The CDR3 extends over 14 amino acids. The V and J ends lost 0 bases and 5 bases, in that order; junction bases with no gene match: 4. CDR1 is SGHRS, CDR2 YFSETQ, per germline. The CDR3 here is CASSLDRGPYGYTF. The CDR3 nucleotides read TGCGCCAGCAGCTTGGACAGGGGCCCGTATGGCTACACCTTC.

As for this clone: Other DNA sequences in this specimen translate into the identical CDR3. V is TRBV5-1 and J is TRBJ1-2, with 7 nucleotides matching TRBD1. The CDR3 is 14 amino acids. V was pared by 0 bases and J by 1 base, with 0 bases of the junction left unmatched. Germline CDR1 and CDR2: SGHRS and YFSETQ. DNA for the CDR3: TGCGCCAGCAGCTTGGGACAGGGTAACTATGGCTACACCTTC. Its protein product is CASSLGQGNYGYTF.

This chain links TRBV6-8 with TRBJ2-7; 12 bases line up with TRBD2. Germline V lookup: CDR1 MNHGY, CDR2 SAAAGT. J lost 5 bases, V lost 6 bases, and 8 bases had no gene match. The CDR3 contains 15 residues. This CDR3 is CASRWPSGRVNEQYF. CDR3 sequence (DNA): TGTGCCAGCAGGTGGCCTAGCGGGAGGGTCAACGAGCAGTACTTC.

The chain employs TRBV9 and TRBJ2-1; the D gene is possibly TRBD1 (6 bases). This CDR3 has 14 residues. The V gene lost 4 bases and the J gene lost 5 bases, with 13 bases spanning the gap. The germline V gene has CDR1 SGDLS and CDR2 YYNGEE. The CDR3 bases are TGTGCCAGCAGCCCCTGGGGGCGACACAATGAGCAGTTCTTC. It yields the protein CASSPWGRHNEQFF.